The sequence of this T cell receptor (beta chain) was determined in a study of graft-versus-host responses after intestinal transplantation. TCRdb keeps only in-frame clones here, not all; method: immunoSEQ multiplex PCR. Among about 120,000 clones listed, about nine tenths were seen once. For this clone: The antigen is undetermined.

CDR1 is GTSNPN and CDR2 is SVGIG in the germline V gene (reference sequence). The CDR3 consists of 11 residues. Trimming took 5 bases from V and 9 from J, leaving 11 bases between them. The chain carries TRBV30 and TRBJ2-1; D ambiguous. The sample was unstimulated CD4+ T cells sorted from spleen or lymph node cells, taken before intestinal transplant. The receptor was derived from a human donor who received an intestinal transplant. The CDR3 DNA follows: TGTGCCTGGCGTAGATCGGGTGAGCAGTTCTTC. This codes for CAWRRSGEQFF. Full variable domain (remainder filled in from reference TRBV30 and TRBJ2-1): SQTIHQWPATLVQPVGSPLSLECTVEGTSNPNLYWYRQAAGRGLQLLFYSVGIGQISSEVPQNLSASRPQDRQFILSSKKLLLSDSGFYLCAWRRSGEQFFGPGTRLTVL.